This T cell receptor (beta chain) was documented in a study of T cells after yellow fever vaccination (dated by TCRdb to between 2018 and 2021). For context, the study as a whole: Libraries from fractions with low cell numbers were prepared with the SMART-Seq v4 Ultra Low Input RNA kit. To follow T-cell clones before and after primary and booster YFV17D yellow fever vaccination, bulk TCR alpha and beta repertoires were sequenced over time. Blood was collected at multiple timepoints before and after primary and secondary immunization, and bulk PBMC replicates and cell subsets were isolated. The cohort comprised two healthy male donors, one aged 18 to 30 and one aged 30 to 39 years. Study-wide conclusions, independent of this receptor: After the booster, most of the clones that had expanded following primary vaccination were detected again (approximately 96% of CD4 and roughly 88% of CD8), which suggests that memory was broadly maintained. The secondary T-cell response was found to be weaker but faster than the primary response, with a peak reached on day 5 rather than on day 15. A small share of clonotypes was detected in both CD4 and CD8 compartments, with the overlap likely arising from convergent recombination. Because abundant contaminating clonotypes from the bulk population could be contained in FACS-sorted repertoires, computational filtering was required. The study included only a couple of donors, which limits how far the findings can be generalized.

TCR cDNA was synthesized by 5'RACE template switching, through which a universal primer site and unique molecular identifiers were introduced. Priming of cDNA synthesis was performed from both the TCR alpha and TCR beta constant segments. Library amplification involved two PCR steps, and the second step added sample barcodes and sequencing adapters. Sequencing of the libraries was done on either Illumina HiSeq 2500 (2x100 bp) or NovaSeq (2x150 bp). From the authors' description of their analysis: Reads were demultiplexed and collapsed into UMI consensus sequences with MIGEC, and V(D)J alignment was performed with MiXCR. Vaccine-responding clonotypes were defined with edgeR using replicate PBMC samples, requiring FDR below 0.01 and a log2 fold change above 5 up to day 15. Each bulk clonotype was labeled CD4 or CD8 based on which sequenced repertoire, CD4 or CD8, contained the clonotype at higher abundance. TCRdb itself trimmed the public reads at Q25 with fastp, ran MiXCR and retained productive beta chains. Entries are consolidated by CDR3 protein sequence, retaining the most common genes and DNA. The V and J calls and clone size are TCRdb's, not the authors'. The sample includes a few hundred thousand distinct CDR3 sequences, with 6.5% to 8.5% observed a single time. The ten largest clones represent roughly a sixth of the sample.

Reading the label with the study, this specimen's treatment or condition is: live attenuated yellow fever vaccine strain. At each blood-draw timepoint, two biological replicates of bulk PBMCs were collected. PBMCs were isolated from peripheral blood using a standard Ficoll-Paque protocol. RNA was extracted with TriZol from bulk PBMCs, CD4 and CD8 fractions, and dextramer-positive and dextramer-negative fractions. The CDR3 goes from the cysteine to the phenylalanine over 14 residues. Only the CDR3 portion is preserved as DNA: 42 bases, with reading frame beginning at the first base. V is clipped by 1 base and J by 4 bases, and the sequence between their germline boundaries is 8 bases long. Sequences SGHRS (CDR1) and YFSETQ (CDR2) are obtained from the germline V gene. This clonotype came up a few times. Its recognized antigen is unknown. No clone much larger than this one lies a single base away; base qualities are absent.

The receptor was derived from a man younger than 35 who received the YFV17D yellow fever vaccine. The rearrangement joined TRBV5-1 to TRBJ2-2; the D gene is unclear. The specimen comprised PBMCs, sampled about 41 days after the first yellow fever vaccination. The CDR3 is CASSLQGPTGELFF. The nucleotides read TGCGCCAGCAGCTTGCAAGGGCCCACCGGGGAGCTGTTTTTT.